This T cell receptor (beta chain) emerged from a study of T cell clonality in common variable immunodeficiency. Losses at the gene ends were 3 bases for V and 6 bases for J; bases not matched to a gene: 10. Germline assignment: CDR1 KGHSH and CDR2 LQKENI. This CDR3 has 17 amino acids. This clone was recorded many times. The antigen is unknown. The CDR3 end is not reached by the read, which stops 3 residues before it; the germline J gene fills it in. Study-level results: Repertoire-complication correlations in CVID were limited by patient heterogeneity. Compared with healthy controls, CVID subjects showed increased TCRbeta clonality, mostly in about a third.

CVID and control samples used equivalent genomic DNA input. Assay: immunoSEQ multiplex PCR; the TCRdb copy retains only in-frame clones and omits some. Recorded here are 40,000 to 60,000 clones, none singletons. This sequence originates from a person aged 18 to 75 in good health. Sequencing was done on a sample of peripheral blood mononuclear cells. The rearrangement links TRBV18 to TRBJ2-2, with 10 bases aligning to TRBD2. Partial CDR3 DNA: TGTGCCAGCTCACCGCTCCCTACTAGCGGGGTATCCGGGGAG. It codes for CASSPLPTSGVSGE. The full CDR3 protein reads CASSPLPTSGVSGELFF.